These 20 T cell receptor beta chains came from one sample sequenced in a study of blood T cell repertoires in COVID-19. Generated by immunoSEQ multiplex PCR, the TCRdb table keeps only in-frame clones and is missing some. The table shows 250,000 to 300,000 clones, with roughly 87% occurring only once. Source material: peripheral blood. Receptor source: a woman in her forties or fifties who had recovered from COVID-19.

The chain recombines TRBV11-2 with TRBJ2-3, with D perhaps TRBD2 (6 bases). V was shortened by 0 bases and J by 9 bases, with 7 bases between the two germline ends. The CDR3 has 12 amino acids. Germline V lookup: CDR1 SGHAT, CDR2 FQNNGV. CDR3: CASSLERGTQYF. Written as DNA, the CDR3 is TGTGCCAGCAGCTTAGAGCGGGGCACGCAGTATTTT.

CDR3 protein: CASEGWPGTGASGYTF. CDR3 nucleotide sequence: TGTGCCAGCGAAGGATGGCCCGGGACAGGGGCCTCTGGCTACACCTTC. The rearrangement links TRBV25-1 to TRBJ1-2, with 10 bases that match TRBD1. Germline trimming cut 8 bases from V and 7 bases from J; bases unmatched to any gene: 16. Per germline, CDR1 MGHDK and CDR2 SYGVNS. The CDR3 spans 16 residues.

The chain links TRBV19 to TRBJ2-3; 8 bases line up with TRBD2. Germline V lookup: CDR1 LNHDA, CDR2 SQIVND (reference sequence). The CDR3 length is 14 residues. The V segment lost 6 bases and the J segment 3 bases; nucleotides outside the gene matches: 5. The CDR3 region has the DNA TGTGCCAGTAGCCTACTAGCGGCAACAGATACGCAGTATTTT. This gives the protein CASSLLAATDTQYF.

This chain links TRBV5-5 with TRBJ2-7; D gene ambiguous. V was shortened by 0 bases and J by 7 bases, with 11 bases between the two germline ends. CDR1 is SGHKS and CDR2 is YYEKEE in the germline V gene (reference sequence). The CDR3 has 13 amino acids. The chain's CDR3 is CASSLGPTREQYF. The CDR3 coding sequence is TGTGCCAGCAGCTTGGGTCCGACGCGGGAGCAGTACTTC.

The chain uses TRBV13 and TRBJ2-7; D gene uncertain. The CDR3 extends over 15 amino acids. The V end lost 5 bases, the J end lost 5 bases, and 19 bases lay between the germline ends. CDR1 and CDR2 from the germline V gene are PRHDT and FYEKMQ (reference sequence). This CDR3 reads CASSPADRVAHEQYF. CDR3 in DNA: TGTGCCAGCAGCCCGGCCGACCGGGTGGCCCACGAGCAGTACTTC.

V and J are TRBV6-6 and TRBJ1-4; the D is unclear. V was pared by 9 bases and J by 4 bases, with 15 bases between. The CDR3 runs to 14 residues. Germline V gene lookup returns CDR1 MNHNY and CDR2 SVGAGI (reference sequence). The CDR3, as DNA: TGTGCCAGTTCCTTACAGAGCTTTAATGAAAAACTGTTTTTT. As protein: CASSLQSFNEKLFF.

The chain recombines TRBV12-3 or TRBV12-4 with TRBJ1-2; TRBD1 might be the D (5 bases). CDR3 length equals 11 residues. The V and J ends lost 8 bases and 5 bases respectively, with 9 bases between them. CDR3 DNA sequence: TGTGCCAGCGGGGGGGGTTATGGCTACACCTTC. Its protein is CASGGGYGYTF.

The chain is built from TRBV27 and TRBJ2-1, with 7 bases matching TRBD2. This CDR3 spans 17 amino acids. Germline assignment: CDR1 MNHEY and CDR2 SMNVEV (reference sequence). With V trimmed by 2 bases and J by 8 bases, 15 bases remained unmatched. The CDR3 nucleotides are TGTGCCAGCAGTTTAGAATTTCGTGGGAGGGCCGGGGATGAGCAGTTCTTC. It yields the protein CASSLEFRGRAGDEQFF.

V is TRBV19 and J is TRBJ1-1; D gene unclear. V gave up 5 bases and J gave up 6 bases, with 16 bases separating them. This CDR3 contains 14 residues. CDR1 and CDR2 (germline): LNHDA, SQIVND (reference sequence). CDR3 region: CASSPHQRVAEAFF. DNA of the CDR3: TGTGCCAGTAGTCCCCACCAACGGGTTGCTGAAGCTTTCTTT.

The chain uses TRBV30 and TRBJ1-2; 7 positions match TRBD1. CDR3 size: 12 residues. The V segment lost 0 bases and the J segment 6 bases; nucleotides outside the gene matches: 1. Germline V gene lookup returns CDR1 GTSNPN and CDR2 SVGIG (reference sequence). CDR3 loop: CAWSVGGHGYTF. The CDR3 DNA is TGTGCCTGGAGTGTAGGGGGCCATGGCTACACCTTC. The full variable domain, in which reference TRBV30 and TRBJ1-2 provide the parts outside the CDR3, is SQTIHQWPATLVQPVGSPLSLECTVEGTSNPNLYWYRQAAGRGLQLLFYSVGIGQISSEVPQNLSASRPQDRQFILSSKKLLLSDSGFYLCAWSVGGHGYTFGSGTRLTVV.

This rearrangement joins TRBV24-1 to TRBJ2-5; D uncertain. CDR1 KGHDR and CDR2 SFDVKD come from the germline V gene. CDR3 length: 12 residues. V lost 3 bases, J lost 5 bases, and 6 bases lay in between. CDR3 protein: CATSDNPETQYF. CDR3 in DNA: TGTGCCACCAGTGATAATCCGGAGACCCAGTACTTC.

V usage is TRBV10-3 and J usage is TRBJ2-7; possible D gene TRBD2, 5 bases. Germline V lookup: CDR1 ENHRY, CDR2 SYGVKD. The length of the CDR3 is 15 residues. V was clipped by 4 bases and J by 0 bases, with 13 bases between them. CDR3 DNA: TGTGCCATCAGTGGAGGGCAGGTTAACTCCTACGAGCAGTACTTC. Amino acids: CAISGGQVNSYEQYF.

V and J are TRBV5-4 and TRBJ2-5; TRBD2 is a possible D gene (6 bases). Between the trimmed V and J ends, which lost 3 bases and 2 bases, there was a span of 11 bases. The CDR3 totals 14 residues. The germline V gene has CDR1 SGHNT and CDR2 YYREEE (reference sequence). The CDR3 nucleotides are TGTGCCAGCAGCTCACCCGGGAGACAAGAGACCCAGTACTTC. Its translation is CASSSPGRQETQYF.

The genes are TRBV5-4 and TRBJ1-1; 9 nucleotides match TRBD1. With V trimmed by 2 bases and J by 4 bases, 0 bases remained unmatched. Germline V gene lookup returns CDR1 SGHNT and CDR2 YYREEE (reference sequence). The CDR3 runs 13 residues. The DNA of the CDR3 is TGTGCCAGCAGCTTACAGGGGGCCACTGAAGCTTTCTTT. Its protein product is CASSLQGATEAFF.

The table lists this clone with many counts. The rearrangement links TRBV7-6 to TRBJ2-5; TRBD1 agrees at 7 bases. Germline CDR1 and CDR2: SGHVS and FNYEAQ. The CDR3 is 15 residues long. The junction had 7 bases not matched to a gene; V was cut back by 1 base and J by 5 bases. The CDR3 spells CASSLVATGMETQYF. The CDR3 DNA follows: TGTGCCAGCAGCTTAGTGGCGACAGGGATGGAGACCCAGTACTTC.

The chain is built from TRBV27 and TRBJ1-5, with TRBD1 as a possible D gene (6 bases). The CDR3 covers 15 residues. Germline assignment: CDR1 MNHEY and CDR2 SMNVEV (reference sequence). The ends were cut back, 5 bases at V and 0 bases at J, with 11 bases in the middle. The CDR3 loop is CASSAGAYSNQPQHF. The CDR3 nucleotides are TGTGCCAGCAGTGCGGGGGCTTATAGCAATCAGCCCCAGCATTTT.

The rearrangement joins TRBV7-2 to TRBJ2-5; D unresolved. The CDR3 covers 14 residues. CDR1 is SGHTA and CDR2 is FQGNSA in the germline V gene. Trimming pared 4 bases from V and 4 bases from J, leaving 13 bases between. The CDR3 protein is CASSSRPRVETQYF. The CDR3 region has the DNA TGTGCCAGCAGCTCCCGCCCGCGAGTAGAGACCCAGTACTTC.

CDR3 coding DNA: TGCAGCGCGATATCGGGACAGATGAACACCGGGGAGCTGTTTTTT. It codes for CSAISGQMNTGELFF. The chain couples TRBV29-1 to TRBJ2-2, with TRBD1 matching over 7 bases. CDR1 and CDR2 (germline): SQVTM, ANQGSEA. There are 15 residues in the CDR3. V was pared by 7 bases and J by 1 base, with 9 bases of the junction left unmatched.

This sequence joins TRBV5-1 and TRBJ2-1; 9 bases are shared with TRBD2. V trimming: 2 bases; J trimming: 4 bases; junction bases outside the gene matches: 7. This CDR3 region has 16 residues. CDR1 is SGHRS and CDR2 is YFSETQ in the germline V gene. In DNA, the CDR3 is TGCGCCAGCAGCTTACCGACTAGCGGAGATTACAATGAGCAGTTCTTC. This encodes CASSLPTSGDYNEQFF.

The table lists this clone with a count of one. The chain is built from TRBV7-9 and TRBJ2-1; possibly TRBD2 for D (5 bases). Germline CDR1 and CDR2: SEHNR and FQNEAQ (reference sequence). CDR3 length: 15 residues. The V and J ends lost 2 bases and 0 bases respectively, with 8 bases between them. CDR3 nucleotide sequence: TGTGCCAGCAGCTTATCAGCGGTCTCCTACAATGAGCAGTTCTTC. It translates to CASSLSAVSYNEQFF.